Listed here are 19 T cell receptor beta chains from one sample, sequenced in a study of blood T cells in healthy people across ages. PCR was performed a second time for about 7 to 12 cycles using a sample-barcoded 5' primer and a J-beta primer mix. TCRdb independently ran MiXCR on the 5' RACE reads; one entry per CDR3 protein. The data contain some 790,000 distinct CDR3 sequences, roughly 26% of them singletons. Sample: blood. Receptors were obtained from a woman of 80 years or more in good health.

This clonotype was detected once. The J gene is TRBJ2-3, the V gene TRBV7-2, with 14 bases lining up with TRBD2. Germline CDR1 SGHTA, CDR2 FQGNSA. CDR3 length equals 17 residues. With 5 bases clipped from V and 2 bases from J, the junction kept 6 bases outside the gene matches. CDR3 in DNA: TGTGCCAGCAGCGCTAGACTAGCGGGGGGGCACACAGATACGCAGTATTTT. Translating it yields CASSARLAGGHTDTQYF.

The chain combines TRBV25-1 with TRBJ1-2; D is unclear. Germline V gives CDR1 MGHDK, CDR2 SYGVNS. Trimming cost V 0 bases and J 4 bases, with 15 bases left between them. This CDR3 is built from 16 residues. CDR3 in amino acids: CASSEYRGSGGYGYTF. CDR3 nucleotides: TGTGCCAGCAGTGAATATAGAGGGTCTGGTGGCTATGGCTACACCTTC.

This clonotype was counted a few times. The gene calls are TRBV6-6 and TRBJ1-4, with 7 bases that match TRBD1. From germline, CDR1 is MNHNY and CDR2 SVGAGI (reference sequence). After removal of 6 bases from V and 2 bases from J, the junction contained 12 bases not matched to a gene. This CDR3 comprises 17 residues. Here the CDR3 DNA reads TGTGCCAGCAGCGAGGGGGCGGGGGTTCAGACTAATGAAAAACTGTTTTTT. This encodes CASSEGAGVQTNEKLFF.

The sample holds many counts of this clonotype. The chain recombines TRBV15 with TRBJ1-1, with D tentatively TRBD1 (5 bases). V lost 5 bases, J lost 0 bases, and 10 bases lay in between. Germline loops: CDR1 LNHNV, CDR2 YYDKDF (reference sequence). CDR3 length: 14 residues. Here the CDR3 DNA reads TGTGCCACCAGCCAAGGGGTCGTGAACACTGAAGCTTTCTTT. It yields the protein CATSQGVVNTEAFF.

This CDR3 is CACLSYGTGCYEQFF. The DNA of the CDR3 is TGTGCCTGCCTCTCGTACGGGACAGGGTGTTATGAGCAGTTCTTC. The chain links TRBV28 to TRBJ2-1; 9 bases align to TRBD1. V lost 11 bases, J lost 8 bases, and 16 bases stayed unmatched. CDR1 is MDHEN and CDR2 is SYDVKM in the germline V gene. The CDR3 length is 15 residues.

This clonotype came up many times. The CDR3 bases are TGTGCCAGCAGTGAAAGTGGACTAGTTGCAGATACGCAGTATTTT. Amino acid sequence: CASSESGLVADTQYF. The V gene is TRBV2, the J gene TRBJ2-3, with 7 bases that match TRBD2. The CDR3 has 15 residues. J gave up 4 bases and V 2 bases, and 6 bases lay outside the gene matches. Germline CDR1 and CDR2: SNHLY and FYNNEI.

This clonotype was recorded only once. It may be a read error: a sequence one base away is much more abundant. The rearrangement links TRBV6-2 or TRBV6-3 to TRBJ2-4, with D maybe TRBD1 (7 bases). Germline V gene data show CDR1 as MNHEY and CDR2 as SVGEGT. CDR3 size: 17 residues. The CDR3 sequence: CASSQGGQTIAKNIRYF. The CDR3 DNA reads as TGTGCCAGCAGTCAGGGGGGACAGACGATAGCCAAAAACATTCGGTACTTC.

This clonotype was observed a handful of times. The chain couples TRBV3-1 to TRBJ2-4; the match to TRBD2 covers 7 bases. The trim removed 4 bases at V and 0 bases at J, leaving 6 bases unmatched. The CDR3 sequence is 16 residues long. Looked up from germline, CDR1 is LGHDT and CDR2 is YNNKEL (reference sequence). This chain's CDR3 is CASSPYPSGAKNIQYF. Here the CDR3 DNA reads TGTGCCAGCAGCCCTTATCCTAGCGGAGCCAAAAACATTCAGTACTTC.

This chain connects TRBV12-3 or TRBV12-4 to TRBJ2-2; TRBD2 might be the D (7 bases). V lost 3 bases, J lost 5 bases, and 10 bases lay in between. This CDR3 is 14 amino acids long. In DNA form, the CDR3 reads TGTGCCAGCAGTTTCGGGGGGCGGACCGGGGAGCTGTTTTTT. Translation gives CASSFGGRTGELFF.

V and J are TRBV5-1 and TRBJ2-1; 7 nucleotides align to TRBD2. Germline CDR1 SGHRS, CDR2 YFSETQ. CDR3 length equals 15 residues. V was clipped by 3 bases and J by 4 bases; unmatched bases: 7. The DNA of the CDR3 is TGCGCCAGCAGCTGGGTTGGAGCGGGGTACAATGAGCAGTTCTTC. Amino acids: CASSWVGAGYNEQFF.

The chain joins TRBV12-3 or TRBV12-4 to TRBJ1-1, with a tentative D call TRBD1 (5 bases). Deletions cut 6 bases from V and 1 base from J, with 12 bases between. The CDR3 spans 14 residues. CDR3 sequence: CASRQDISNTEAFF. CDR3 in DNA: TGTGCCAGCAGGCAGGACATTTCGAACACTGAAGCTTTCTTT.

The table lists this clonotype with many counts. V usage is TRBV7-9 and J usage is TRBJ2-4; 10 bases are a match to TRBD1. The germline CDR1 and CDR2 sequences are SEHNR and FQNEAQ (reference sequence). This CDR3 is 17 amino acids long. With 5 bases clipped from V and 2 bases from J, the junction kept 9 bases outside the gene matches. The chain's CDR3 is CASSQWTGGGTKNIQYF. The CDR3 nucleotides read TGTGCCAGCAGCCAGTGGACAGGGGGGGGGACCAAAAACATTCAGTACTTC.

This clonotype was counted a few times. This rearrangement joins TRBV7-2 to TRBJ2-7; the match to TRBD1 covers 8 bases. CDR1 SGHTA and CDR2 FQGNSA come from the germline V gene. V gave up 2 bases and J gave up 1 base; unmatched junction bases: 7. This CDR3 has 16 residues. CDR3 bases: TGTGCCAGCAGCTTATACTTTACAGGGGGTTCCTACGAGCAGTACTTC. Protein: CASSLYFTGGSYEQYF.

This rearrangement joins TRBV3-1 to TRBJ1-1; D is unresolved. CDR1 and CDR2 from the germline V gene are LGHDT and YNNKEL (reference sequence). The CDR3 has 14 amino acids. V lost 2 bases to trimming and J lost 6 bases, with 13 bases between them. CDR3 nucleotide sequence: TGTGCCAGCAGCCAAAAAGTGTCGATCCCTGAAGCTTTCTTT. Encoded protein: CASSQKVSIPEAFF.

V and J are TRBV28 and TRBJ2-4; D might be TRBD2 (6 bases). This CDR3 is 16 amino acids long. The ends were cut back, 3 bases at V and 0 bases at J, with 12 bases in the middle. The V gene's germline CDR1 is MDHEN and CDR2 SYDVKM. The CDR3 DNA reads TGTGCCAGCAGTTTTGCGGGATACGTAGCCAAAAACATTCAGTACTTC. Its protein product is CASSFAGYVAKNIQYF.

V is TRBV20-1 and J is TRBJ1-1, with a possible D match to TRBD1 (6 bases). This CDR3 is 14 amino acids long. Trimming shortened V by 6 bases and J by 0 bases, and 14 bases separated the two germline ends. Germline V gives CDR1 DFQATT, CDR2 SNEGSKA (reference sequence). The CDR3 reads CSAPRQDMNTEAFF. Written as DNA, the CDR3 is TGCAGTGCCCCAAGACAGGACATGAACACTGAAGCTTTCTTT.

Comment on this clonotype: One junction end disagrees with the germline gene, perhaps due to a read error. The chain joins TRBV5-1 to TRBJ2-3, with D possibly TRBD1 on 5 matching bases. The CDR3 loop spans 14 amino acids. In germline, CDR1 is SGHRS, CDR2 YFSETQ. CDR3 in DNA: TGCGCCAGCAGCTTAATGGGGCGCGCAGATAGGCAGTATTTT. Translation gives CASSLMGRADRQYF.

This clonotype showed up just once. A much larger clone lies a single base off, so this may be a read error. The chain recombines TRBV5-1 with TRBJ1-6; D gene ambiguous. The CDR3 loop spans 12 amino acids. V lost 4 bases, J lost 11 bases, and 10 bases lay in between. Germline loops: CDR1 SGHRS, CDR2 YFSETQ. The CDR3 loop is CASSTTDPPLHF. As DNA, the CDR3 is TGCGCCAGCAGCACCACAGATCCACCCCTCCACTTT.

The chain links TRBV4-2 to TRBJ2-5, with no clear D. Germline V gene lookup returns CDR1 LGHNA and CDR2 YNFKEQ. Trimming removed 0 bases from V and 0 bases from J, with 11 bases in between. CDR3 length: 16 residues. For the CDR3, the DNA is TGTGCCAGCAGCCAAGATGGCGGCGCAGACCAAGAGACCCAGTACTTC. This translates into CASSQDGGADQETQYF.